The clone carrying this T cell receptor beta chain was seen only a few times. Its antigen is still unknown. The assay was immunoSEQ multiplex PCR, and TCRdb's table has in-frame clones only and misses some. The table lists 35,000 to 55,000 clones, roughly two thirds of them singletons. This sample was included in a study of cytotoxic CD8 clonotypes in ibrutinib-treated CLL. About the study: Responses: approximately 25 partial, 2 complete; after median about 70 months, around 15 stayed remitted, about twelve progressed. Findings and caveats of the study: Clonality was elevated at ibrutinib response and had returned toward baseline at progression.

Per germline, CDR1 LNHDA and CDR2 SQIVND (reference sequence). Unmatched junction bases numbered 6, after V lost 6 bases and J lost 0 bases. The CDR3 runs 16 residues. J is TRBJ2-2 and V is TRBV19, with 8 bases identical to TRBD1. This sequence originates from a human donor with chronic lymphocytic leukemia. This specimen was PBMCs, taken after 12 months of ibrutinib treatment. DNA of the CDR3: TGTGCCAGTAGGGTACAGGGGGGAACGAACACCGGGGAGCTGTTTTTT. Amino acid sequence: CASRVQGGTNTGELFF.